A single sample is the source of the 29 T cell receptor beta chains below, sequenced in a study of blood T cell repertoires in COVID-19. TCRdb keeps only in-frame clones here, not all; method: immunoSEQ multiplex PCR. The sample lists about 170,000 clones, over 65% occurring once. Material: peripheral blood. These receptors all come from a woman older than 75 with acute or convalescent COVID-19.

The rearrangement uses TRBV28 and TRBJ1-1, with D possibly TRBD1 on 6 matching bases. V dropped 5 bases and J dropped 4 bases, with 11 bases sitting between them. Germline values: CDR1 MDHEN, CDR2 SYDVKM. CDR3 size: 13 residues. The CDR3 loop reads CASSVLDSTEAFF. As DNA, the CDR3 is TGTGCCAGCAGTGTGTTGGACAGCACTGAAGCTTTCTTT.

The J gene is TRBJ2-5, the V gene TRBV19; tentatively, D is TRBD2 (5 bases). The CDR3 sequence is 12 residues long. Germline CDR1 and CDR2: LNHDA and SQIVND (reference sequence). V lost 3 bases and J lost 5, with 7 bases in between. CDR3 nucleotide sequence: TGTGCCAGTAGTATGCGGGCGGAGACCCAGTACTTC. Translation: CASSMRAETQYF.

The chain carries TRBV5-1 and TRBJ2-2; tentative D call: TRBD2 (5 bases). Per germline, CDR1 SGHRS and CDR2 YFSETQ. The CDR3 sequence is 16 residues long. V was pared by 2 bases and J by 5 bases, with 16 bases between. CDR3 in DNA: TGCGCCAGCAGCTTAGAGGGTTCTCTTGGGACCGGGGAGCTGTTTTTT. It is translated as CASSLEGSLGTGELFF.

This clone was counted a single time. The gene calls are TRBV27 and TRBJ1-2; 9 bases fit TRBD1. This CDR3 contains 16 residues. V trimming: 2 bases; J trimming: 6 bases; junction bases outside the gene matches: 10. In germline, CDR1 is MNHEY, CDR2 SMNVEV (reference sequence). The CDR3 nucleotides are TGTGCCAGCAGTTTAAGGAACGACAGGGGGTCGAATGGCTACACCTTC. Translating gives CASSLRNDRGSNGYTF.

The rearrangement joins TRBV28 to TRBJ1-5; 7 nucleotides match TRBD1. This CDR3 is 15 amino acids long. Germline CDR1 reads MDHEN; CDR2 reads SYDVKM. V shed 6 bases, J shed 1 base, and the junction held 6 bases outside the gene matches. The CDR3 region is CASSSGQVSNQPQHF. DNA of the CDR3: TGTGCCAGCAGCTCCGGACAGGTCAGCAATCAGCCCCAGCATTTT.

This chain joins TRBV2 and TRBJ2-1, with D hard to call. Germline V lookup: CDR1 SNHLY, CDR2 FYNNEI. Trimming pared 4 bases from V and 7 bases from J, leaving 17 bases between. There are 15 residues in the CDR3. CDR3 protein: CASSASTTPWNEQFF. In nucleotides, the CDR3 is TGTGCCAGCAGTGCGTCCACTACCCCTTGGAATGAGCAGTTCTTC.

J is TRBJ2-7 and V is TRBV19; 9 nucleotides agree with TRBD2. This CDR3 region has 15 residues. CDR1 is LNHDA, CDR2 SQIVND, per germline (reference sequence). Trimming cost V 4 bases and J 3 bases; bases outside gene matches: 7. CDR3 amino acids: CASSRRLADLYEQYF. The CDR3 DNA reads as TGTGCCAGTAGTAGACGACTAGCGGACCTCTACGAGCAGTACTTC.

The chain joins TRBV19 to TRBJ1-6; TRBD1 matches at 9 bases. The CDR3 has 14 residues. Germline V lookup: CDR1 LNHDA, CDR2 SQIVND (reference sequence). The V and J ends lost 4 bases and 7 bases, in that order; junction bases with no gene match: 2. DNA of the CDR3: TGTGCCAGTAGTACTACAGGGGGCAATTCACCCCTCCACTTT. Its translation: CASSTTGGNSPLHF.

The rearrangement links TRBV28 to TRBJ1-5; 8 nucleotides line up with TRBD1. Losses at the gene ends were 6 bases for V and 2 bases for J; bases not matched to a gene: 9. Germline-derived CDR1 and CDR2 are MDHEN and SYDVKM. CDR3 length: 16 residues. DNA of the CDR3: TGTGCCAGCAGCCCAGACAGGGGTGGGGGCAATCAGCCCCAGCATTTT. This sequence encodes CASSPDRGGGNQPQHF.

The chain joins TRBV2 to TRBJ1-2; D ambiguous. Germline V gene data show CDR1 as SNHLY and CDR2 as FYNNEI. Trimming shortened V by 3 bases and J by 8 bases, and 4 bases separated the two germline ends. This CDR3 contains 10 residues. The CDR3 region is CASSDSGYTF. CDR3 coding DNA: TGTGCCAGCAGTGATAGCGGCTACACCTTC.

This chain connects TRBV24-1 to TRBJ2-2, with D perhaps TRBD1 (5 bases). There are 17 residues in the CDR3. Looked up from germline, CDR1 is KGHDR and CDR2 is SFDVKD. V lost 0 bases and J 4 bases, leaving 14 bases between the germline ends. CDR3 in DNA: TGTGCCACCAGTGATTTGCAGTCCCAGGGTCGCACCGGGGAGCTGTTTTTT. It encodes CATSDLQSQGRTGELFF.

The chain joins TRBV4-1 to TRBJ1-1; 9 nucleotides agree with TRBD1. The CDR3 extends over 16 amino acids. Germline V gene sequence: CDR1 MGHRA, CDR2 YSYEKL. J gave up 6 bases and V 3 bases, and 11 bases lay outside the gene matches. Here the CDR3 DNA reads TGCGCCAGCAGCCATCTCCCGGGACAGGGTAGCGCTGAAGCTTTCTTT. Translating gives CASSHLPGQGSAEAFF.

V usage is TRBV29-1 and J usage is TRBJ2-1; perhaps TRBD2 as D (5 bases). Germline-derived CDR1 and CDR2 are SQVTM and ANQGSEA. This CDR3 is 14 amino acids long. The germline V and J ends were trimmed by 7 bases and 0 bases, with 13 bases remaining between them. The CDR3 coding sequence is TGCAGCGACCCCAGCGGCTACTCCTACAATGAGCAGTTCTTC. Translating gives CSDPSGYSYNEQFF.

This chain joins TRBV7-2 and TRBJ2-7; TRBD2 matches 8 bases. This CDR3 has 14 residues. CDR1 is SGHTA and CDR2 is FQGNSA in the germline V gene. Trimming took 5 bases from V and 4 from J; bases not matched to a gene: 7. The CDR3 reads CASSPGGGVYEQYF. For the CDR3, the DNA is TGTGCCAGCAGCCCCGGGGGGGGAGTTTACGAGCAGTACTTC.

This clone has a handful of counts. The rearrangement uses TRBV18 and TRBJ2-7, with D perhaps TRBD2 (5 bases). Trimming shortened V by 4 bases and J by 0 bases, and 7 bases separated the two germline ends. CDR3 length: 13 residues. CDR1 and CDR2 (germline): KGHSH, LQKENI. As DNA, the CDR3 is TGTGCCAGCTCACGGACTGTCTCCTACGAGCAGTACTTC. As protein: CASSRTVSYEQYF.

The chain uses TRBV18 and TRBJ2-7, with a possible D match to TRBD1 (5 bases). Germline V gene data show CDR1 as KGHSH and CDR2 as LQKENI. CDR3 length: 13 amino acids. V gave up 5 bases and J gave up 10 bases, with 18 bases separating them. This chain's CDR3 is CASSSDSQRNQYF. CDR3 in DNA: TGTGCCAGCTCATCTGACAGCCAGCGAAATCAGTACTTC.

The V gene is TRBV7-7, the J gene TRBJ2-5; D may be TRBD1 (6 bases). Germline V CDR1 and CDR2: SSHAT, FNYEAQ (reference sequence). Deletions cut 2 bases from V and 5 bases from J, with 15 bases between. There are 15 residues in the CDR3. The CDR3 nucleotides read TGTGCCAGCAGCTTAATGTCGGCAGGGGCGGAGACCCAGTACTTC. This sequence encodes CASSLMSAGAETQYF.

The chain employs TRBV6-5 and TRBJ2-2, with 7 nucleotides matching TRBD1. CDR3 length: 14 residues. The germline V gene encodes CDR1 MNHEY and CDR2 SVGAGI. Unmatched junction bases numbered 5, after V lost 6 bases and J lost 4 bases. The CDR3 reads CASRWAGGTGELFF. DNA of the CDR3: TGTGCCAGCAGGTGGGCAGGGGGCACCGGGGAGCTGTTTTTT.

V is TRBV4-2 and J is TRBJ1-2; D is unclear. The V end lost 0 bases, the J end lost 1 base, and 6 bases lay between the germline ends. The CDR3 length is 14 residues. CDR1 and CDR2 (germline): LGHNA, YNFKEQ. The CDR3 region has the DNA TGTGCCAGCAGCCAAGAGGGCTTTAACTATGGCTACACCTTC. It specifies CASSQEGFNYGYTF.

The V and J genes are TRBV4-3 and TRBJ2-7; tentatively, D is TRBD2 (6 bases). The CDR3 contains 15 residues. Trimming removed 0 bases from V and 2 bases from J, with 11 bases in between. CDR1 is LGHNA and CDR2 is YSLEER in the germline V gene. The CDR3 DNA sequence: TGCGCCAGCAGCCAAGATCTGGGACTGGCCTACGAGCAGTACTTC. It codes for CASSQDLGLAYEQYF.

V and J are TRBV14 and TRBJ1-4, with unresolved D. Germline V CDR1 and CDR2: SGHDN, FVKESK. CDR3 length: 15 residues. V was shortened by 4 bases and J by 2 bases, with 11 bases between the two germline ends. CDR3 loop: CASSLTWATNEKLFF. The DNA of the CDR3 is TGTGCCAGCAGCCTAACCTGGGCGACTAATGAAAAACTGTTTTTT.

The chain employs TRBV27 and TRBJ2-7, with TRBD2 matching over 8 bases. The V gene end was trimmed by 5 bases and the J gene end by 2 bases; junction bases not matched to a gene: 11. This CDR3 region has 16 residues. Germline lookup yields CDR1 MNHEY and CDR2 SMNVEV (reference sequence). The CDR3 loop reads CASSQTSGAATYEQYF. CDR3 nucleotide sequence: TGTGCCAGCAGTCAAACTAGCGGAGCAGCTACCTACGAGCAGTACTTC.

The chain links TRBV28 to TRBJ2-7, with TRBD1 matching 12 bases. The V segment lost 5 bases and the J segment 7 bases; nucleotides outside the gene matches: 9. Germline V lookup: CDR1 MDHEN, CDR2 SYDVKM. The CDR3 has 15 amino acids. Here the CDR3 DNA reads TGTGCCAGCAGTCAACCGGGACAGGGGGCTGGGGAGCAGTACTTC. Its protein is CASSQPGQGAGEQYF.

The chain is built from TRBV11-3 and TRBJ2-1; the D is unclear. V was cut by 8 bases and J by 6 bases, with 8 bases left in between. This CDR3 is 11 amino acids long. From germline, CDR1 is SGHNT and CDR2 YENEEA. The CDR3 DNA follows: TGTGCCAGCGGTGGCGGCAATGAGCAGTTCTTC. Protein product: CASGGGNEQFF.

V and J are TRBV18 and TRBJ1-1; 9 bases map to TRBD1. The V gene end was trimmed by 1 base and the J gene end by 7 bases; junction bases not matched to a gene: 1. In germline, CDR1 is KGHSH, CDR2 LQKENI. CDR3 size: 13 residues. CDR3 bases: TGTGCCAGCTCACCACGACAGGGGGATGAAGCTTTCTTT. It yields the protein CASSPRQGDEAFF.

This rearrangement joins TRBV30 to TRBJ2-7, with 10 bases identical to TRBD1. The CDR3 is 14 residues long. Per germline, CDR1 GTSNPN and CDR2 SVGIG (reference sequence). The J segment lost 4 bases and the V segment lost 3 bases, leaving 6 bases of the junction unmatched. The chain's CDR3 is CAWRGQGRGYEQYF. The DNA of the CDR3 is TGTGCCTGGAGGGGACAGGGGCGGGGGTACGAGCAGTACTTC.

This rearrangement joins TRBV18 to TRBJ1-1, with D tentatively TRBD1 (6 bases). Germline V gene data show CDR1 as KGHSH and CDR2 as LQKENI. Between the trimmed V and J ends, which lost 3 bases and 1 base, there was a span of 12 bases. The CDR3 is made up of 15 amino acids. The CDR3 DNA follows: TGTGCCAGCTCACCGTGGGAACAGGGGAACACTGAAGCTTTCTTT. Protein: CASSPWEQGNTEAFF.

The chain is built from TRBV19 and TRBJ2-1; D may be TRBD2 (6 bases). Germline CDR1 LNHDA, CDR2 SQIVND (reference sequence). The CDR3 covers 14 residues. Trimming shortened V by 7 bases and J by 5 bases, and 15 bases separated the two germline ends. This CDR3 reads CASTAGSNNNEQFF. The DNA of the CDR3 is TGTGCCAGTACCGCCGGGAGCAACAACAATGAGCAGTTCTTC.

J is TRBJ2-1 and V is TRBV4-1, with 14 positions matching TRBD2. The CDR3 is 15 residues long. Trimming cost V 5 bases and J 10 bases; bases outside gene matches: 7. The germline V gene encodes CDR1 MGHRA and CDR2 YSYEKL. The CDR3 region is CASSEGTSGSGEQFF. Written as DNA, the CDR3 is TGCGCCAGCAGCGAAGGGACTAGCGGGAGCGGGGAGCAGTTCTTC.